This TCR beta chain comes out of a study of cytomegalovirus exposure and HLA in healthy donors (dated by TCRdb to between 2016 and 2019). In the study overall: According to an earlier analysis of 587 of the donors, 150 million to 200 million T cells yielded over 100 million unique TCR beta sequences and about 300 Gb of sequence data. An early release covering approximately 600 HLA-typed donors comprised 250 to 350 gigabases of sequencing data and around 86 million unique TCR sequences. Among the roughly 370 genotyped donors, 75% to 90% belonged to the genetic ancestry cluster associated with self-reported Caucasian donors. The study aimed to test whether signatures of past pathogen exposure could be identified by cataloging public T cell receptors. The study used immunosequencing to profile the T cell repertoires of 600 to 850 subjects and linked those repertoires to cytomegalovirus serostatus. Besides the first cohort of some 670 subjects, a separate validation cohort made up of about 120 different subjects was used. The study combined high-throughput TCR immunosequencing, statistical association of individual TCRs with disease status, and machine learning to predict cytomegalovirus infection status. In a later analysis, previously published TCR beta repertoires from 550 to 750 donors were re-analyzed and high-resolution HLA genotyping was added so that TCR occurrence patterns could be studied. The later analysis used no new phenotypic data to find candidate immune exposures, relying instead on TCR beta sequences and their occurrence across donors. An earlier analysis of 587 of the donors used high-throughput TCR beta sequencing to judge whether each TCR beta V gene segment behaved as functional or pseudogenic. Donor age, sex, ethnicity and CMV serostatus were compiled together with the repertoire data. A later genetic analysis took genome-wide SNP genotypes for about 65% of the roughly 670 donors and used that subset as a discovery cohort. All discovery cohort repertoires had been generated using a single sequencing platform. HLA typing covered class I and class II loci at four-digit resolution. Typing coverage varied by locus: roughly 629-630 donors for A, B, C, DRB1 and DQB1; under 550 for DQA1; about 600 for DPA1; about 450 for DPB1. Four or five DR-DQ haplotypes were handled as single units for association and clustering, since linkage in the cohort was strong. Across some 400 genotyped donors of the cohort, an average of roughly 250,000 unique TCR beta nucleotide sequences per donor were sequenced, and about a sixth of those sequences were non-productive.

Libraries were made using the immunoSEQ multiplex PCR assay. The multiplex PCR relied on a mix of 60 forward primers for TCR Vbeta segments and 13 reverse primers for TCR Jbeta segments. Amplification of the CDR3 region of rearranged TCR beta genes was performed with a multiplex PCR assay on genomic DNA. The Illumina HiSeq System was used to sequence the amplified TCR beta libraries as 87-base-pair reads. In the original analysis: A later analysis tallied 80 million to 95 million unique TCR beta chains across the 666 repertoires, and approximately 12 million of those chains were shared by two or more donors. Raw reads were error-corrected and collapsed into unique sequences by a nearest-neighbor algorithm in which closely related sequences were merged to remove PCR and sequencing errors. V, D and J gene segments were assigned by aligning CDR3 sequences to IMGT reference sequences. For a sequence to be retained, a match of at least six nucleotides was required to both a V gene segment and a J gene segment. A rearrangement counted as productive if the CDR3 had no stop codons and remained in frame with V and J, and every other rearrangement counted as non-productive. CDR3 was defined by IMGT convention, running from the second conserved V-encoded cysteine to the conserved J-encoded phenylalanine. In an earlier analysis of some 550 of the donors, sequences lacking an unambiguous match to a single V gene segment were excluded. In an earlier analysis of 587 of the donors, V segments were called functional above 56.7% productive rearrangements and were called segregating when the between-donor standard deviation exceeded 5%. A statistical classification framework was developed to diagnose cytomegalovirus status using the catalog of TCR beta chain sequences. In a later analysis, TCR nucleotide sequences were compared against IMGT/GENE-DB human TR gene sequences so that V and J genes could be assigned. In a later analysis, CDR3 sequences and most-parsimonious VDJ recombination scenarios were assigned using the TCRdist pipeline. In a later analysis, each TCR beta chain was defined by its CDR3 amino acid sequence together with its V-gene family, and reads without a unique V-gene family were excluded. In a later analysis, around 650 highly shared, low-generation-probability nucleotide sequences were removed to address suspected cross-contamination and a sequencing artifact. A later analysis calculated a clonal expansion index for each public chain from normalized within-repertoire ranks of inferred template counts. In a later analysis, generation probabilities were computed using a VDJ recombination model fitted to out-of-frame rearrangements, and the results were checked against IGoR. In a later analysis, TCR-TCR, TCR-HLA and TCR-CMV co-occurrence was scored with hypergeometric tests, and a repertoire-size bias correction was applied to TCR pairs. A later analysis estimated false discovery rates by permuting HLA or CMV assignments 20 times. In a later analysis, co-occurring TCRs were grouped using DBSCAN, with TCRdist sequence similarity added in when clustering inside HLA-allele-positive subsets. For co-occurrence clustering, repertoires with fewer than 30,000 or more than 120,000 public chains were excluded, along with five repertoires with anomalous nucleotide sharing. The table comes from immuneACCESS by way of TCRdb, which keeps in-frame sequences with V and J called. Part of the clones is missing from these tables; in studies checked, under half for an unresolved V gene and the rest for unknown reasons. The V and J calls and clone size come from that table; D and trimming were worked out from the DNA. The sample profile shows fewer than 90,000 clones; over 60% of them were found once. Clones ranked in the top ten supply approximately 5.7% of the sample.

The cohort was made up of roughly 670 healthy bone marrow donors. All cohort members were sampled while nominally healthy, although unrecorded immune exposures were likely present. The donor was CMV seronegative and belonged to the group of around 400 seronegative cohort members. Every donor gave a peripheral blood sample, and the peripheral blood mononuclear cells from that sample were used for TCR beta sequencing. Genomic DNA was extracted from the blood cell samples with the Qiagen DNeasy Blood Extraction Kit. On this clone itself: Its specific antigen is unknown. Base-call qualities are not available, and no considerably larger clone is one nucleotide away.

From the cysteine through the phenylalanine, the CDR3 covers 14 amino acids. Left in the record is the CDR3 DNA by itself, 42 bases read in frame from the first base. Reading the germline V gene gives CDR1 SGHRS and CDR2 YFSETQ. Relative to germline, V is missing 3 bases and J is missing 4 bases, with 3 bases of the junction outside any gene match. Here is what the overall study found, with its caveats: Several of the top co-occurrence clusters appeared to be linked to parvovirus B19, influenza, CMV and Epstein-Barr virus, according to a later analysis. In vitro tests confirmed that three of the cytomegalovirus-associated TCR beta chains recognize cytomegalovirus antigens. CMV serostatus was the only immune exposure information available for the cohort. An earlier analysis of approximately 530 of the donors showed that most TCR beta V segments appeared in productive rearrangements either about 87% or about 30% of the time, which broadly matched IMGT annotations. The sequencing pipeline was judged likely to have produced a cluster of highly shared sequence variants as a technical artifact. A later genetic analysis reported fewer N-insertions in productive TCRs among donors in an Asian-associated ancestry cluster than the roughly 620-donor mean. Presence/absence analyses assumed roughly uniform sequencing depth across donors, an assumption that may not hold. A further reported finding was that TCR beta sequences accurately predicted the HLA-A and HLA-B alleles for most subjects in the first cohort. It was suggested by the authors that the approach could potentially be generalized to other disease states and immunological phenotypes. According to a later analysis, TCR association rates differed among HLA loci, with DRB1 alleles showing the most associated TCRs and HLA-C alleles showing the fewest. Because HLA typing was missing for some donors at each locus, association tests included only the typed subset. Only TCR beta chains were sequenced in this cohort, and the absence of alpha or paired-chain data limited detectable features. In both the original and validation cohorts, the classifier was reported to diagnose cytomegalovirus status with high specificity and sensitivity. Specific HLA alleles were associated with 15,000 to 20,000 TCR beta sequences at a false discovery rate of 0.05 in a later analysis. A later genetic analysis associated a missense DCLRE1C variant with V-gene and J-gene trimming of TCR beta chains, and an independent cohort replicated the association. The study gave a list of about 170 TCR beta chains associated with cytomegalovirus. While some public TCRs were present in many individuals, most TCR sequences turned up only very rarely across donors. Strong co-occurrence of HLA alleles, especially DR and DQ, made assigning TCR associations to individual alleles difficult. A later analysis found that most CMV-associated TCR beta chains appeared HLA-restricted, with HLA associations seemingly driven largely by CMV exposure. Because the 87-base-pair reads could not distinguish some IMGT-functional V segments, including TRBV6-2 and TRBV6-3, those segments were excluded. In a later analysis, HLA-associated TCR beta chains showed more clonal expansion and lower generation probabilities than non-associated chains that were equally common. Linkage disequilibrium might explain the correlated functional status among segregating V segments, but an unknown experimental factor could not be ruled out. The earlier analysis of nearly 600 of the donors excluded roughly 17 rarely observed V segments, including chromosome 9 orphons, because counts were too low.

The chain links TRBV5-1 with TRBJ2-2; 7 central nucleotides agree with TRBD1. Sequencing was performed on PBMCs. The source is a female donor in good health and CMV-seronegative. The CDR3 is CASSSRQGTGELFF. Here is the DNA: TGCGCCAGCAGCTCCCGACAGGGCACCGGGGAGCTGTTTTTT. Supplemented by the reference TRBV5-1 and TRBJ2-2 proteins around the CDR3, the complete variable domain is KAGVTQTPRYLIKTRGQQVTLSCSPISGHRSVSWYQQTPGQGLQFLFEYFSETQRNKGNFPGRFSGRQFSNSRSEMNVSTLELGDSALYLCASSSRQGTGELFFGEGSRLTVL.